The rows below give T cell receptor beta chains drawn from one sample of a study of breast tumors, draining lymph nodes, adjacent tissues. MiXCR, applied by TCRdb to the multiplex PCR reads, yields one record per CDR3 protein. The sample carries approximately 89,000 distinct CDR3 sequences, approximately 28% recorded once. The sequencing input was axillary lymph node tissue. The origin of the receptors is a female donor with breast cancer. Some clones in this sample may be carry-over from other donors' samples. Both conserved end residues are part of each CDR3. The D gene is left open where the match is weak. Part of the rows lack a size; the others show once, few, many or a class for expanded clones.

D gene,J gene,clone size,V gene,CDR3 DNA,CDR3 protein
.,TRBJ1-2,many,TRBV6-5,TGTGCCAGCAGATCACAGGGTGGAGGCTACACCTTC,CASRSQGGGYTF
.,TRBJ2-7,many,TRBV20-1,TGCAGTGCTAGAGTCAGTGATTCCTGGAACGAGCAGTACTTC,CSARVSDSWNEQYF
.,TRBJ1-4,many,TRBV6-6,TGTGCCAGCAGTTATTCGGGGCGTGAAAAACTGTTTTTT,CASSYSGREKLFF
.,TRBJ2-1,many,TRBV5-8,TGTGCCAGCAGCACCCTAGTTCTGACTACCTACAATGAGCAGTTCTTC,CASSTLVLTTYNEQFF
.,TRBJ2-1,many,TRBV29-1,TGCAGCGTTGGACAGTACAATGAGCAGTTCTTC,CSVGQYNEQFF
.,TRBJ2-3,many,TRBV7-3,TGTGCCAGCAGCCCAACTGTGGAAGGGGGAGGACGAACGCAGTATTTT,CASSPTVEGGGRTQYF
.,TRBJ1-2,many,TRBV7-8,TGTGCCAGCAGCTTAGCTCAAACCAACTATGGCTACACCTTC,CASSLAQTNYGYTF
.,TRBJ2-7,many,TRBV11-3,TGTGCCAGCAGCTTCCAGGGTAGAGCCCGAGACGAGCAGTACTTC,CASSFQGRARDEQYF
.,TRBJ1-3,many,TRBV19,TGTGCCAGTACCTTATGGGGGGGGACCGACACCATATATTTT,CASTLWGGTDTIYF
TRBD2,TRBJ2-7,many,TRBV2,TGTGCCAGCAGCAGGCAGCGGGAGGGTAACGAGCAGTACTTC,CASSRQREGNEQYF
.,TRBJ1-1,many,TRBV7-3,TGTGCCAGCAGTACAGGGCGGGGGACTGAAGCTTTCTTT,CASSTGRGTEAFF
.,TRBJ2-7,many,TRBV20-1,TGCAGTGCTAGAGGGACCCCGGGGGCCGCCTACGAGCAGTACTTC,CSARGTPGAAYEQYF
.,TRBJ1-5,many,TRBV19,TGTGCCAGTAGTTCCCAGAGGAAGAATCAGCCCCAGCATTTT,CASSSQRKNQPQHF
TRBD2,TRBJ2-3,.,TRBV5-1,TGCGCCAGCAGTGGGGGACTAGCGGCAGATACGCAGTATTTT,CASSGGLAADTQYF
.,TRBJ1-5,many,TRBV11-2,TGTGCCAGCAGCTTGAGCGACAATCAGCCCCAGCATTTT,CASSLSDNQPQHF
.,TRBJ2-3,many,TRBV9,TGTGCCAGCAGCGTAGGCGCGCGGGAAGGCACAGATACGCAGTATTTT,CASSVGAREGTDTQYF
.,TRBJ2-1,many,TRBV5-6,TGTGCCAGCAGCTTCCGACTGAACAACTACAATGAGCAGTTCTTC,CASSFRLNNYNEQFF
.,TRBJ1-3,many,TRBV5-8,TGTGCCAGCAGCTTCGACCCCGGATCTGGAAACACCATATATTTT,CASSFDPGSGNTIYF
TRBD2,TRBJ2-2,many,TRBV20-1,TGCAGTGCTAGAGATAATCTGGAAGTCTATGGCGGGAGGGCCCCCGGGGAGCTGTTTTTT,CSARDNLEVYGGRAPGELFF
.,TRBJ2-2,many,TRBV15,TGTGCCACCAGCAGCCACAGGGAGCGCACCGGGGAGCTGTTTTTT,CATSSHRERTGELFF
.,TRBJ1-6,many,TRBV5-1,TGCGCCAGCAGCTTAACTGGGGCGAGCAATTCACCCCTCCACTTT,CASSLTGASNSPLHF
.,TRBJ2-3,many,TRBV19,TGTGCCAGTAGTATAAGAAGGGCCACAGATACGCAGTATTTT,CASSIRRATDTQYF
TRBD1,TRBJ1-2,many,TRBV4-3,TGCGCCAGCAGCCTAGGACAGGGGGCTGGCTACACCTTC,CASSLGQGAGYTF
.,TRBJ2-7,many,TRBV3-1,TGTGCCAGCAGCCTTCGGCGGGCAACCTACGAGCAGTACTTC,CASSLRRATYEQYF
.,TRBJ1-2,many,TRBV6-4,TGTGCCAGCAGTGACCCAAACGGGACACCTAACTATGGCTACACCTTC,CASSDPNGTPNYGYTF
.,TRBJ1-2,many,TRBV5-1,TGCGCCGGCAGCGACGCTCAGGGAAACTATGGCTACACCTTC,CAGSDAQGNYGYTF
.,TRBJ2-7,many,TRBV2,TGTGCCAGTACCGCTGTGAAAGGAGGCGAGCAGTACTTC,CASTAVKGGEQYF
.,TRBJ2-3,many,TRBV12-3/TRBV12-4,TGTGCCAGCAGGTCGACAGAAGATACGCAGTATTTT,CASRSTEDTQYF
.,TRBJ1-2,many,TRBV9,TGTGCCAGTCATGGTGGAAGGTCCGTAATTGGCTACACCTTC,CASHGGRSVIGYTF
.,TRBJ1-3,many,TRBV9,TGTGCCAGCAGCGTAGATGGGGGAAACACCATATATTTT,CASSVDGGNTIYF
.,TRBJ1-2,.,TRBV19,TGTGCCAGTAGTATAAGGGGCAGTAACTATGGCTACACCTTC,CASSIRGSNYGYTF
.,TRBJ2-3,many,TRBV6-6,TGTGCTACCGGCCCAGTGGATACGCAGTATTTT,CATGPVDTQYF
TRBD1,TRBJ1-2,many,TRBV7-2,TGTGCCAGCAGCCCCGGGACAGGGGACCTCTATGGCTACACCTTC,CASSPGTGDLYGYTF
.,TRBJ2-1,many,TRBV19,TGTGCCAGTAGTATTAAAATCGGACAGAGCTACAATGAGCAGTTCTTC,CASSIKIGQSYNEQFF
.,TRBJ2-5,many,TRBV7-2,TGTGCCAGCAGCTTAGGGGCAGGGGAAGAGACCCAGTACTTC,CASSLGAGEETQYF
.,TRBJ2-2,many,TRBV9,TGTGCCAGCAGCCCCCGCGGGGCGGCCGGGGAGCTGTTTTTT,CASSPRGAAGELFF
TRBD1,TRBJ2-7,many,TRBV6-1,TGTGCCAGCAGTACGCCTTCCAGGGGGCCCGAGCAGTACTTC,CASSTPSRGPEQYF
.,TRBJ2-6,few,TRBV2,TGTGCCAGCAGCGAGGCCCCCTCTGGGGCCAACGTCCTGACTTTC,CASSEAPSGANVLTF
TRBD1,TRBJ1-6,many,TRBV20-1,TGCAGTGCTTTTGCCCGGACAGGGAATACCTCACCCCTCCACTTT,CSAFARTGNTSPLHF
TRBD1,TRBJ2-7,.,TRBV24-1,TGTGCCACCAGTGACGACTCCCGGGACAGCTACGAGCAGTACTTC,CATSDDSRDSYEQYF
.,TRBJ2-1,.,TRBV9,TGTGCCAGCAGCGTAGAGGGGAACACTGAGCAGTTCTTC,CASSVEGNTEQFF
.,TRBJ1-1,.,TRBV5-1,TGCGCCAGCAGCTCCCACGGGGGTGGGGTGAACACTGAAGCTTTCTTT,CASSSHGGGVNTEAFF
.,TRBJ1-2,many,TRBV6-1,TGTGCCAGCAATCAGGGCCCCTCTTTTGGCTACACCTTC,CASNQGPSFGYTF
TRBD1,TRBJ2-7,many,TRBV15,TGTGCCACCAGCAGAGGGTTAGGGGACAGTTACTACGAGCAGTACTTC,CATSRGLGDSYYEQYF
.,TRBJ2-1,.,TRBV20-1,TGCAGCGCTAGAGAACGGAGGGGGTCTGCGCAGTTCTTC,CSARERRGSAQFF
TRBD2,TRBJ2-5,.,TRBV20-1,TGCAGTGCTAGAGATTCCCCTGGACTAGCGGGAGAGACCCAGTACTTC,CSARDSPGLAGETQYF
TRBD1,TRBJ2-4,few,TRBV28,TGTGCCAGCAGTCGACAACCGGGACAGCGCGAAGGGAGCATTCAGTACTTC,CASSRQPGQREGSIQYF
TRBD1,TRBJ1-5,many,TRBV2,TGTGCCAGCAGCGGGGCGACAGGGGGGTTTCGCAATCAGCCCCAGCATTTT,CASSGATGGFRNQPQHF
TRBD2,TRBJ2-5,many,TRBV7-2,TGTGCCAGCAGCTCTTGGACTAGCGGGTACAAAGAGACCCAGTACTTC,CASSSWTSGYKETQYF
TRBD2,TRBJ2-3,many,TRBV6-2/TRBV6-3,TGTGCCAGCAGTTACAGCGGGATGAGTAGCACAGATACGCAGTATTTT,CASSYSGMSSTDTQYF
.,TRBJ1-5,many,TRBV4-3,TGCGCCAGCAGCCAAATCACAGGGAATCAGCCCCAGCATTTT,CASSQITGNQPQHF
TRBD1,TRBJ2-7,.,TRBV6-1,TGTGCCAGCAGATCCAGCGCAGGGGGCTCCCACGAGCAGTACTTC,CASRSSAGGSHEQYF
TRBD1,TRBJ1-1,.,TRBV19,TGTGCCAGTAGAGATCACAGGGGGACAACTGAAGCTTTCTTT,CASRDHRGTTEAFF
.,TRBJ2-1,many,TRBV7-9,TGTGCCAGCAGCCCAGGGGGGGATGAGCAGTTCTTC,CASSPGGDEQFF
.,TRBJ2-7,many,TRBV6-1,TGTGCCAGCAGTGAAGCGCTTTTTGGTGGCAGGGGACGCGAGCAGTACTTC,CASSEALFGGRGREQYF
TRBD2,TRBJ2-3,many,TRBV20-1,TGCAGTGCCAACCCGAGGACTAGCGGCACAGATACGCAGTATTTT,CSANPRTSGTDTQYF
.,TRBJ2-7,.,TRBV24-1,TGTGCCACCATCCATTTGGCAGGACTTCATCCCCACGAGCAGTTTTTC,CATIHLAGLHPHEQFF
.,TRBJ1-6,many,TRBV6-5,TGTGCCAGCAGTTACCTAGCAGGAGCTTATTCACCCCTCCACTTT,CASSYLAGAYSPLHF
TRBD1,TRBJ2-3,many,TRBV9,TGTGCCAGCAGCCAGGGACAGGATGACACAGATACGCAGTATTTT,CASSQGQDDTDTQYF
.,TRBJ1-1,once,TRBV20-1,TGCAGCGTCGGACAGATGAACACTGAAGCTTTCTTT,CSVGQMNTEAFF